This TCR beta chain was recovered during a study of blood T cell repertoires in COVID-19. Germline V gives CDR1 SGHTA, CDR2 FQGTGA. The CDR3 covers 12 residues. V was cut by 4 bases and J by 10 bases, with 11 bases left in between. The repertoire was sequenced with immunoSEQ multiplex PCR; TCRdb's copy has only in-frame clones and lacks some. The sample shows 250,000 to 300,000 clones, under 90% of them seen only once. The sample comprised PBMCs or T cells enriched from blood (not recorded which). The genes are TRBV7-3 and TRBJ2-1; D remains ambiguous. The sequence was collected from a woman aged 40 to 50 who had recovered from COVID-19. In nucleotides, the CDR3 is TGTGCCAGCAGCTCCCTAGAATCCGAGCAGTTCTTC. Protein: CASSSLESEQFF.